This T cell receptor (beta chain) was obtained from a study of identical twins' blood T cells. TCRdb passed the 5' RACE reads through MiXCR, listing each CDR3 protein once. The repertoire holds hundreds of thousands of distinct CDR3 sequences, with about 28% as singletons. This clonotype was observed a few times. The CDR3 extends over 14 amino acids. In germline, CDR1 is SNHLY, CDR2 FYNNEI. V trimming: 7 bases; J trimming: 3 bases; junction bases outside the gene matches: 9. Material: PBMCs. This chain uses TRBV2 with TRBJ2-7, with TRBD1 identical over 7 bases. This TCR was sampled from a woman aged 18 to 55 in good health. CDR3 loop: CASIVSRTGYEQYF. CDR3 sequence (DNA): TGTGCCAGCATTGTAAGTCGGACAGGCTACGAGCAGTACTTC.